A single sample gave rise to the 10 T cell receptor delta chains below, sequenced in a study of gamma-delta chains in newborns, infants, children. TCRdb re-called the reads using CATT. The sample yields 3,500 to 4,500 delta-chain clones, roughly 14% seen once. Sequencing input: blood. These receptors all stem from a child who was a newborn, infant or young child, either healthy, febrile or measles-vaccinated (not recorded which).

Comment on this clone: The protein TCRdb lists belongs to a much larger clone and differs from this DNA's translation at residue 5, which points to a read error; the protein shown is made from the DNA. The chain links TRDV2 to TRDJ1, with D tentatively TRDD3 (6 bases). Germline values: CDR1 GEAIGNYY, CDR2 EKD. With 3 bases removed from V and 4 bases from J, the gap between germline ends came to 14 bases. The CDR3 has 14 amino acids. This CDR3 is CACDHVLGIDKLIF. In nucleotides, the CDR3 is TGTGCCTGTGACCACGTACTGGGTATCGATAAACTCATCTTT.

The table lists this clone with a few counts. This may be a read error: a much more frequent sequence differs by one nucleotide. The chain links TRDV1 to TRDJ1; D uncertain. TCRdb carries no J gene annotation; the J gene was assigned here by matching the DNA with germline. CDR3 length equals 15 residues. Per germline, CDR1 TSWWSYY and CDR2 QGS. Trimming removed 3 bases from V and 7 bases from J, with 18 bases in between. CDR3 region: CALGDPRPMVVKLIF. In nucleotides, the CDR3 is TGTGCTCTTGGGGACCCTCGGCCCATGGTTGTTAAACTCATCTTT.

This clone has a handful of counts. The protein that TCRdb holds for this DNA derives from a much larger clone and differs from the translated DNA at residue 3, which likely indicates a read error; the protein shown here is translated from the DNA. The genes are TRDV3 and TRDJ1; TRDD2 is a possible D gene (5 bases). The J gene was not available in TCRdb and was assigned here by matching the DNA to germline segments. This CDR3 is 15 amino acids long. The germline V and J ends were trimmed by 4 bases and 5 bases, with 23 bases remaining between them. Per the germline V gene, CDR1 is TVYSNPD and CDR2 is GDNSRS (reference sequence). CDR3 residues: CACRVRLPFVDKLIF. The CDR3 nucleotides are TGTGCCTGTAGGGTTAGGCTTCCATTCGTTGATAAACTCATCTTT.

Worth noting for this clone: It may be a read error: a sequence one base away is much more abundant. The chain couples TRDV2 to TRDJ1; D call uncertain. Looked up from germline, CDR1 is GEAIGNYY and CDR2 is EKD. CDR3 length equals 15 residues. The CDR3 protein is CACGTLGANTDKLIF. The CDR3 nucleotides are TGTGCCTGTGGCACCCTAGGGGCCAACACCGATAAACTCATCTTT.

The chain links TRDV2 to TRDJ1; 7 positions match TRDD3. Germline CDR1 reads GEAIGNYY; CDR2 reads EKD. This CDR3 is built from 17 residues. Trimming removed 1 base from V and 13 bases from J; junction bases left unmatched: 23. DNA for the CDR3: TGTGCCTGTGACACTGTTCCAAGTACTGGGGTTTCCGATAAGCCCATCTTT. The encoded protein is CACDTVPSTGVSDKPIF.

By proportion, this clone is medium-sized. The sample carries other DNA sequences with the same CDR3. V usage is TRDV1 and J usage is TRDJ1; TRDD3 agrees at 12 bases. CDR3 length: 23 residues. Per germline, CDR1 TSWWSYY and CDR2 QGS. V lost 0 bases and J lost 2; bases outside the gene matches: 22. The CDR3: CALGELTSYTYPLGDTRTDKLIF. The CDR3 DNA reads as TGTGCTCTTGGGGAACTGACATCCTACACCTATCCGCTGGGGGATACGCGGACCGATAAACTCATCTTT.

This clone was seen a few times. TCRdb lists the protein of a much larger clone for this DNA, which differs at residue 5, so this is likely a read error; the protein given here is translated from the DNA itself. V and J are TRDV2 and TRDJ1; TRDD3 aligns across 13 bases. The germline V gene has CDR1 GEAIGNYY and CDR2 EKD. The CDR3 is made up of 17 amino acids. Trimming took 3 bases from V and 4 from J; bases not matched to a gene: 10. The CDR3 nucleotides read TGTGCCTGTGACGCCCTACGTACTGGGGGATACGACGATAAACTCATCTTT. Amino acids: CACDALRTGGYDDKLIF.

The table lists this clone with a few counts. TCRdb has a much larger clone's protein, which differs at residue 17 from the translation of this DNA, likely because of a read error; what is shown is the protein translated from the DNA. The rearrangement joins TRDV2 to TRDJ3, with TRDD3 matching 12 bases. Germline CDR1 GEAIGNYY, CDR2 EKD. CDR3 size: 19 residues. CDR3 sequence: CACDTVLGDTSWDTRQVFF. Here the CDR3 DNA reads TGTGCCTGTGACACTGTACTGGGGGATACCTCCTGGGACACCCGACAGGTGTTTTTC.

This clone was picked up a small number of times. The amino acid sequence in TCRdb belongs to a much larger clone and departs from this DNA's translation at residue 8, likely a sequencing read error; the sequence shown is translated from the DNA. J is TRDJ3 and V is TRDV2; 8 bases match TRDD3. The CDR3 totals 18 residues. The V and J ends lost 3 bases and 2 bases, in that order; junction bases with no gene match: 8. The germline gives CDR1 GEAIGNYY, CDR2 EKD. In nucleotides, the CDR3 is TGTGCCTGTGACGTACTGGGGGGTACTGCCTGGGACACCCGACAGATGTTTTTC. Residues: CACDVLGGTAWDTRQMFF.

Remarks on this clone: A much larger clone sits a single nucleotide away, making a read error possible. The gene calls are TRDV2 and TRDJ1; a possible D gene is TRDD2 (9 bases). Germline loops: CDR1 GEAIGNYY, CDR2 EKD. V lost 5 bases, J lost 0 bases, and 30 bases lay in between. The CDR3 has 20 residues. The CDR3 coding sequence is TGTGCCTGTGTGGGCCTTCCTACCGTACTGGGGGCCACGAACACCGATAAACTCATCTTT. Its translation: CACVGLPTVLGATNTDKLIF.